Shown below are 18 T cell receptor beta chains from a single sample sequenced in a study of human T cells and chemical hapten exposure. Sequencing started from total RNA isolated from unfractionated whole blood. In TCRdb, the 5' RACE reads were re-called with MiXCR into one record per CDR3 protein. The data contain over 70,000 distinct CDR3 sequences, around 15% of them singletons. The receptors stem from a female donor in good health.

This clonotype has a handful of counts. CDR3 sequence reads: CAWSGEQGAGTEAFF. CDR3 DNA sequence: TGTGCCTGGAGTGGAGAACAGGGGGCTGGAACTGAAGCTTTCTTT. The chain has TRBV30 and TRBJ1-1; TRBD1 matches 9 bases. The V and J ends lost 1 base and 5 bases, in that order; junction bases with no gene match: 8. This CDR3 region has 15 residues. Germline CDR1 reads GTSNPN; CDR2 reads SVGIG (reference sequence). Combining the CDR3 with reference TRBV30 and TRBJ1-1 gives the whole variable domain SQTIHQWPATLVQPVGSPLSLECTVEGTSNPNLYWYRQAAGRGLQLLFYSVGIGQISSEVPQNLSASRPQDRQFILSSKKLLLSDSGFYLCAWSGEQGAGTEAFFGQGTRLTVV.

The V and J genes are TRBV10-3 and TRBJ2-1; tentative D call: TRBD2 (6 bases). Germline V gene sequence: CDR1 ENHRY, CDR2 SYGVKD. This CDR3 has 13 amino acids. The ends were cut back, 11 bases at V and 10 bases at J, with 21 bases in the middle. The CDR3 nucleotides read TGTGCCCAAAGAGGGACTTCGATGGGGGAGCAGTTCTTC. Translation gives CAQRGTSMGEQFF.

The CDR3 DNA is TGTGCCAGCAGTCCGACAGGGCACAATGAGCAGTTCTTC. This gives the protein CASSPTGHNEQFF. The V call is TRBV12-3 or TRBV12-4, the J call TRBJ2-1, with 7 bases that match TRBD1. V dropped 5 bases and J dropped 5; count of bases not matched to a gene: 3. The CDR3 totals 13 residues.

This chain joins TRBV7-2 and TRBJ2-3, with TRBD2 as a possible D gene (6 bases). V was cut by 5 bases and J by 4 bases, with 10 bases left in between. The CDR3 is made up of 13 amino acids. The germline V gene has CDR1 SGHTA and CDR2 FQGNSA. The CDR3 nucleotides read TGTGCCAGCAGCCTCCGGAGGGCAGATACGCAGTATTTT. Encoded protein: CASSLRRADTQYF. Based on the CDR3 plus reference TRBV7-2 and TRBJ2-3, the full variable domain is GAGVSQSPSNKVTEKGKDVELRCDPISGHTALYWYRQSLGQGLEFLIYFQGNSAPDKSGLPSDRFSAERTGGSVSTLTIQRTQQEDSAVYLCASSLRRADTQYFGPGTRLTVL.

This clonotype was picked up many times. The chain joins TRBV5-4 to TRBJ1-1, with D unresolved. CDR3 size: 15 residues. CDR1 SGHNT and CDR2 YYREEE come from the germline V gene (reference sequence). Trimming left V 1 base short and J 0 bases short, with 10 bases between. CDR3 loop: CASSLQLGVNTEAFF. Written as DNA, the CDR3 is TGTGCCAGCAGCTTGCAGCTGGGCGTGAACACTGAAGCTTTCTTT. Full variable domain (remainder filled in from reference TRBV5-4 and TRBJ1-1): ETGVTQSPTHLIKTRGQQVTLRCSSQSGHNTVSWYQQALGQGPQFIFQYYREEENGRGNFPPRFSGLQFPNYSSELNVNALELDDSALYLCASSLQLGVNTEAFFGQGTRLTVV.

This clonotype has only a few counts. The chain is built from TRBV7-9 and TRBJ2-3, with D possibly TRBD1 on 6 matching bases. The germline V gene has CDR1 SEHNR and CDR2 FQNEAQ (reference sequence). CDR3 length: 15 residues. V was cut by 3 bases and J by 2 bases, with 12 bases left in between. The CDR3 is CASSFRGGFTDTQYF. The CDR3 DNA is TGTGCCAGCAGCTTTCGTGGGGGCTTCACAGATACGCAGTATTTT.

This clonotype was observed a few times. J is TRBJ1-2 and V is TRBV4-3; D unresolved. V lost 3 bases and J lost 3, with 11 bases in between. The CDR3 contains 14 residues. Germline CDR1 and CDR2: LGHNA and YSLEER. The CDR3 spells CASSQDLGDYGYTF. CDR3 nucleotide sequence: TGCGCCAGCAGCCAGGACCTGGGAGACTATGGCTACACCTTC.

DNA of the CDR3: TGTGCCAGCAGCTTAGGAAGTCTAGCGGGCTTCACAGATACGCAGTATTTT. This gives the protein CASSLGSLAGFTDTQYF. The chain recombines TRBV7-9 with TRBJ2-3; 8 nucleotides match TRBD2. Germline loops: CDR1 SEHNR, CDR2 FQNEAQ (reference sequence). This CDR3 contains 17 residues. The ends lost 1 base at V and 2 bases at J; junction bases unmatched: 8.

This clonotype was counted between two and nine times. The V call is TRBV7-8, the J call TRBJ1-1; weak D call: TRBD1 (6 bases). V shed 6 bases and J shed 5 bases, with 10 bases lying between them. Looked up from germline, CDR1 is SGHVS and CDR2 is FQNEAQ. The CDR3 is 12 amino acids. CDR3 sequence reads: CASSSGETEAFF. In nucleotides, the CDR3 is TGTGCCAGCAGTTCAGGGGAGACTGAAGCTTTCTTT.

The chain recombines TRBV20-1 with TRBJ1-6, with 8 bases lining up with TRBD1. The CDR3 is 16 amino acids. CDR1 is DFQATT, CDR2 SNEGSKA, per germline (reference sequence). V dropped 0 bases and J dropped 8; count of bases not matched to a gene: 9. The CDR3 protein is CSARDNGRQGYSPLHF. In nucleotides, the CDR3 is TGCAGTGCTAGAGATAACGGTCGACAGGGGTATTCACCCCTCCACTTT.

The chain joins TRBV5-4 to TRBJ2-1; 10 nucleotides agree with TRBD2. Germline CDR1 SGHNT, CDR2 YYREEE (reference sequence). The CDR3 has 15 residues. J was trimmed by 7 bases and V by 2 bases; bases with no gene match: 6. The DNA of the CDR3 is TGTGCCAGCAGCTTAGCTAGCGGGGGTGGGAATGAGCAGTTCTTC. This encodes CASSLASGGGNEQFF.

This clonotype came up a few times. This chain links TRBV7-2 with TRBJ2-7; no reliable D call. With 5 bases removed from V and 4 bases from J, the gap between germline ends came to 15 bases. The CDR3 totals 14 residues. Germline loops: CDR1 SGHTA, CDR2 FQGNSA. CDR3: CASSLSGTVYEQYF. In nucleotides, the CDR3 is TGTGCCAGCAGCCTGTCGGGCACAGTATACGAGCAGTACTTC.

The J gene is TRBJ1-1, the V gene TRBV6-1; D is perhaps TRBD1 (6 bases). The CDR3 runs 13 residues. Germline values: CDR1 MNHNS, CDR2 SASEGT. V lost 4 bases to trimming and J lost 5 bases, with 11 bases between them. This CDR3 is CASSVSTGTEAFF. The CDR3 DNA reads as TGTGCCAGCAGTGTCTCTACAGGGACTGAAGCTTTCTTT.

This clonotype was found a few times. V and J are TRBV2 and TRBJ1-2; D unclear. This CDR3 contains 13 residues. The V gene's germline CDR1 is SNHLY and CDR2 FYNNEI. Trimming removed 2 bases from V and 4 bases from J, with 8 bases in between. The CDR3 loop reads CASSENSIYGYTF. CDR3 nucleotide sequence: TGTGCCAGCAGTGAAAACAGCATCTATGGCTACACCTTC.

This clonotype showed up just a few times. The chain carries TRBV12-3 or TRBV12-4 and TRBJ2-3; possibly TRBD1 for D (5 bases). V gave up 6 bases and J gave up 0 bases, with 7 bases separating them. This CDR3 has 13 residues. The CDR3 coding sequence is TGTGCCAGCAGGGACATTAGCACAGATACGCAGTATTTT. Translation gives CASRDISTDTQYF.

The table lists this clonotype with many counts. J is TRBJ2-7 and V is TRBV29-1; perhaps TRBD1 as D (5 bases). V was trimmed by 3 bases and J by 4 bases, leaving 7 bases between them. The germline V gene has CDR1 SQVTM and CDR2 ANQGSEA. This CDR3 has 11 residues. The CDR3 DNA is TGCAGCGTTGATAAGGGGTACGAGCAGTACTTC. Amino acids: CSVDKGYEQYF.

The chain carries TRBV9 and TRBJ1-1, with D tentatively TRBD1 (6 bases). V shed 0 bases and J shed 4 bases, with 19 bases lying between them. Germline loops: CDR1 SGDLS, CDR2 YYNGEE. The CDR3 runs 17 residues. As DNA, the CDR3 is TGTGCCAGCAGCGTAGGGGGGGGGGGCCCAGAAGCCACTGAAGCTTTCTTT. It codes for CASSVGGGGPEATEAFF.

A few counts support this clonotype. The gene calls are TRBV12-3 or TRBV12-4 and TRBJ1-1, with a weak D call TRBD1 (5 bases). The CDR3 runs 14 residues. V was trimmed by 6 bases and J by 6 bases, leaving 17 bases between them. CDR3 nucleotides: TGTGCCAGCAGAATCACAGGTTCTTCCGCTGAAGCTTTCTTT. This codes for CASRITGSSAEAFF.